This T cell receptor (beta chain) was recorded in a study of T cell responses to AZD1222 COVID-19 vaccine. Study at large: Timing groups of about 4 and about 12 weeks for second doses were pooled. Regarding the study as a whole: Vaccine-related CD4 TCRs covered spike, predominating at 160-218 and 743-854. Females outnumbered males among donors, who were mostly white British; clonal diversity was possibly underestimated. Unmutated variant regions reportedly attract nearly half of all spike-specific TCRs.

Points on this clone: Its antigen is currently unknown.

Germline V gene sequence: CDR1 LNHDA, CDR2 SQIVND (reference sequence). CDR3 length: 15 residues. The J segment lost 6 bases and the V segment lost 5 bases, leaving 11 bases of the junction unmatched. Libraries were prepared by immunoSEQ multiplex PCR; TCRdb keeps only in-frame clonotypes and omits some of them. The sample includes tens of thousands of clones, roughly 88% of them seen just once. The chain recombines TRBV19 with TRBJ1-2; 8 nucleotides line up with TRBD1. The material sequenced was peripheral blood, taken on day 0 of AZD1222 vaccination. This TCR came from an adult in good health. Here the CDR3 reads CASSFRQGIGNGYTF. The CDR3 nucleotides are TGTGCCAGTAGTTTTCGACAGGGGATCGGGAATGGCTACACCTTC.